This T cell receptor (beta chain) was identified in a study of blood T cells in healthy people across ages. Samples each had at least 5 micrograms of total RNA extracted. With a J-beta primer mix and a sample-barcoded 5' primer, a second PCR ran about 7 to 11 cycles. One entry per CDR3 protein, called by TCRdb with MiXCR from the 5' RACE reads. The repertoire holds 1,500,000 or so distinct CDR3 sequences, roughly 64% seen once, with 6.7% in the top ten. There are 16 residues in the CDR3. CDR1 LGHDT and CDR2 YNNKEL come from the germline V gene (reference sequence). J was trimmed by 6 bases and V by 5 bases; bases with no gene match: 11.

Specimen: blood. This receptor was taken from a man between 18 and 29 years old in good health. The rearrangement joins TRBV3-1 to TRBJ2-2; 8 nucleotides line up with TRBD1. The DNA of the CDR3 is TGTGCCAGCAGCGTCGAGGACAGGGCCGGCGCCGGGGAGCTGTTTTTT. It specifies CASSVEDRAGAGELFF.